Following are 13 T cell receptor beta chains from one sample sequenced in a study of tumor-infiltrating lymphocytes in primary liver carcinoma. A primer matching the constant region was used to make TCR beta cDNA from around 460 ng of total RNA. Three rounds of nested multiplex PCR with slightly modified ARM-PCR produced TCR beta libraries. Primers for the first two PCR rounds were TRBV1-TRBV30 forward primers and a C-beta reverse primer (around 10 cycles per round). Each CDR3 protein gets one entry after TCRdb re-called the multiplex PCR reads with MiXCR. This table holds roughly 80,000 distinct CDR3 sequences, 69% found once. Joint extraction of RNA and DNA used about 17-33 mg of bulk tissue that was unsorted. Sequenced material: tumor-adjacent normal liver tissue. These receptors all stem from a man in his forties with primary liver carcinoma and hepatitis B virus infection.

The chain recombines TRBV10-3 with TRBJ2-2, with a weak D call TRBD1 (5 bases). Germline CDR1 ENHRY, CDR2 SYGVKD. This CDR3 has 13 residues. V was clipped by 7 bases and J by 6 bases, with 12 bases between them. Here the CDR3 reads CAITVQDPGELFF. Here the CDR3 DNA reads TGTGCCATCACTGTACAGGATCCCGGGGAGCTGTTTTTT.

This clonotype was found a few times. The CDR3 loop reads CASSISLRTDTQYF. As DNA, the CDR3 is TGTGCCAGTAGTATAAGTCTGCGCACAGATACGCAGTATTTT. J is TRBJ2-3 and V is TRBV19; D remains ambiguous. Germline assignment: CDR1 LNHDA and CDR2 SQIVND (reference sequence). The ends were cut back, 2 bases at V and 1 base at J, with 7 bases in the middle. The CDR3 spans 14 residues.

A remark on this clonotype: Because it lacks the conserved phenylalanine or tryptophan at the end, this CDR3 is likely a read error. The DNA is omitted, as the CDR3 cannot be located on it reliably, and the CDR3 follows TCRdb's listing. The chain has TRBV11-2 and TRBJ2-5; the D call of TRBD2 is as the table states it, not checked on the DNA. Germline assignment: CDR1 SGHAT and CDR2 FQNNGV. The CDR3 is 18 residues long, counting both termini. CDR3 loop: CASSLDPWSSGRVETQNI.

This clonotype was recorded a few times. CDR3 residues: CASSQELAGDYEQFF. Here the CDR3 DNA reads TGTGCCAGCAGCCAAGAATTAGCGGGAGATTATGAGCAGTTCTTC. V is TRBV4-2 and J is TRBJ2-1; TRBD2 aligns across 9 bases. V shed 0 bases, J shed 8 bases, and the junction held 5 bases outside the gene matches. The germline V gene encodes CDR1 LGHNA and CDR2 YNFKEQ. The CDR3 extends over 15 amino acids.

This clonotype was seen once. An end of the junction differs from the germline gene, which may be a read error. This chain links TRBV13 with TRBJ2-7; 7 nucleotides match TRBD2. Per the germline V gene, CDR1 is PRHDT and CDR2 is FYEKMQ (reference sequence). The CDR3 length is 17 residues. CDR3 in DNA: TGTGCTAGCAGCCGTAGTGGGCCAGCGGGGTTCGACTACGAGCAGTACTTC. As protein: CASSRSGPAGFDYEQYF. The whole variable domain, remainder taken from reference TRBV13 and TRBJ2-7, is AAGVIQSPRHLIKEKRETATLKCYPIPRHDTVYWYQQGPGQDPQFLISFYEKMQSDKGSIPDRFSAQQFSDYHSELNMSSLELGDSALYFCASSRSGPAGFDYEQYFGPGTRLTVT.

Regarding this clonotype: At one end, the junction sequence differs from germline, possibly due to a read error. V gene TRBV29-1 combines with J gene TRBJ2-7; possibly TRBD1 or TRBD2 for D (5 bases each). The length of the CDR3 is 12 residues. CDR1 SQVTM and CDR2 ANQGSEA come from the germline V gene. Here the CDR3 DNA reads TGCAGCGTTGAAGAAGCAGGGTGGGAGCAGTGCTTC. This encodes CSVEEAGWEQCF.

Concerning this clonotype: A clone one base away is much larger, so this may be a read error. This rearrangement joins TRBV28 to TRBJ2-5; TRBD2 agrees at 10 bases. The CDR3 spans 13 residues. Germline V gene lookup returns CDR1 MDHEN and CDR2 SYDVKM. CDR3 in DNA: TGTGCCAGCAGAACTAGCGGGGATGAGATCCAGTACTTC. This translates into CASRTSGDEIQYF.

A note on this clonotype: A much more abundant neighbour one base away suggests this may be a read error. The J gene is TRBJ1-1, the V gene TRBV29-1; 7 bases are shared with TRBD1. Germline CDR1 and CDR2: SQVTM and ANQGSEA. The CDR3 contains 15 residues. After removal of 4 bases from V and 0 bases from J, the junction contained 8 bases not matched to a gene. For the CDR3, the DNA is TGCAGCGTTGCGACAGGGTGGGGAATGAACACTGAAGCTTTCTTT. This translates into CSVATGWGMNTEAFF.

Remarks on this clonotype: Compared with germline, one end of the junction differs, possibly owing to a read error. The chain couples TRBV24-1 to TRBJ2-3; weak D call: TRBD1 (6 bases). The CDR3 spans 16 residues. CDR1 KGHDR and CDR2 SFDVKD come from the germline V gene. CDR3 region: CAISDARGVRTDTQYF. As DNA, the CDR3 is TGTGCCATCAGTGATGCCCGTGGAGTTAGGACAGATACACAGTATTTT.

This rearrangement joins TRBV11-2 to TRBJ2-5; possibly TRBD2 for D (6 bases). This CDR3 spans 16 amino acids. V was trimmed by 5 bases and J by 2 bases, leaving 18 bases between them. Germline CDR1 reads SGHAT; CDR2 reads FQNNGV. CDR3 sequence reads: CASSRRLAGRQETQYF. CDR3 nucleotides: TGTGCCAGCAGCAGGCGGTTGGCTGGGAGGCAAGAGACCCAGTACTTC.

For this clonotype: Here the CDR3 omits its conserved ending phenylalanine or tryptophan, so a read error is the likely source. No DNA is shown, since the ends of the CDR3 on it are uncertain; the CDR3 is the one TCRdb lists. The chain joins TRBV20-1 to TRBJ2-5. Termini included, the CDR3 measures 14 amino acids. The V gene's germline CDR1 is DFQATT and CDR2 SNEGSKA (reference sequence). The CDR3 loop is CSARVGRFQETRYS.

In this sample, this clonotype turned up once. This chain links TRBV6-5 with TRBJ1-2, with 9 positions matching TRBD1. Germline V gene lookup returns CDR1 MNHEY and CDR2 SVGAGI. This CDR3 has 17 amino acids. DNA of the CDR3: TGTGTCATCAAGGGGGGACAGGGAGATCGATTCGGCTATGGCTACACCTTC. This translates into CVIKGGQGDRFGYGYTF.

This clonotype was seen at least ten times. This chain uses TRBV28 with TRBJ1-3; D not certain. This CDR3 spans 14 amino acids. Germline V gene lookup returns CDR1 MDHEN and CDR2 SYDVKM. Trimming removed 1 base at V and 0 bases at J, with 4 bases between. The CDR3 DNA is TGTGCCAGCAGTTTATCAAACTCTGGAAACACCATATATTTT. Amino acids: CASSLSNSGNTIYF.